Following are 19 T cell receptor beta chains from one sample sequenced in a study of OX40 agonist ivuxolimab in advanced cancers. Libraries came from the immunoSEQ multiplex PCR assay. TCRdb holds this immuneACCESS table with in-frame rearrangements only. Some clones are missing; in checked studies, unresolved V genes explain under half, and the rest has no known cause. A total of about 71,000 clones appear in this sample, about 81% of them only once. The ten largest clonotypes hold approximately 5% of the sample. The material sequenced was CD4+ or CD8+ T cells sorted from blood, taken in a trial of the OX40 agonist ivuxolimab. These receptors originate from an adult with an advanced solid tumor such as melanoma, head and neck, liver or kidney cancer.

By share of the sample, this clone is medium-sized. V usage is TRBV6-4 and J usage is TRBJ2-3, with 10 bases that match TRBD2. V lost 2 bases, J lost 2 bases, and 1 base stayed unmatched. This CDR3 comprises 15 residues. CDR1 is MRHNA, CDR2 SNTAGT, per germline. This chain's CDR3 is CASSDSGGATDTQYF. The CDR3 DNA follows: TGTGCCAGCAGTGACAGCGGGGGGGCCACAGATACGCAGTATTTT.

The chain recombines TRBV7-2 with TRBJ2-5, with D possibly being TRBD1 or TRBD2 (6 bases each). The CDR3 is 14 residues long. From germline, CDR1 is SGHTA and CDR2 FQGNSA. The V end was cut by 7 bases, the J end by 5 bases, with 17 bases between. The CDR3 sequence is CASKFSGAWETQYF. The CDR3 coding sequence is TGTGCCAGCAAATTTTCGGGGGCATGGGAGACCCAGTACTTC.

The CDR3 reads CASSEGQPYGYTF. The CDR3 DNA follows: TGTGCCAGCAGCGAGGGACAGCCTTATGGCTACACCTTC. The rearrangement joins TRBV2 to TRBJ1-2; the match to TRBD1 covers 7 bases. There are 13 residues in the CDR3. In germline, CDR1 is SNHLY, CDR2 FYNNEI. The V and J ends lost 6 bases and 5 bases, in that order; junction bases with no gene match: 6.

This chain joins TRBV11-1 and TRBJ1-1; D gene unclear. Per the germline V gene, CDR1 is SGHAT and CDR2 is FQDESV (reference sequence). V lost 4 bases, J lost 1 base, and 13 bases lay in between. The CDR3 loop spans 15 amino acids. The CDR3 coding sequence is TGTGCCAGCAGCTATCCGCAAGGTAAGAACACTGAAGCTTTCTTT. Translated: CASSYPQGKNTEAFF.

The V and J genes are TRBV4-1 and TRBJ1-1; D possibly corresponds to TRBD1 (6 bases). The V end lost 1 base, the J end lost 3 bases, and 15 bases lay between the germline ends. CDR1 MGHRA and CDR2 YSYEKL come from the germline V gene. CDR3 length: 16 amino acids. CDR3 in DNA: TGCGCCAGCAGCCAAGGGCAGGGCAGGGGTGACACTGAAGCTTTCTTT. It encodes CASSQGQGRGDTEAFF.

V is TRBV5-4 and J is TRBJ2-2; 8 nucleotides match TRBD1. CDR3 length: 15 residues. With 5 bases clipped from V and 4 bases from J, the junction kept 7 bases outside the gene matches. The V gene's germline CDR1 is SGHNT and CDR2 YYREEE (reference sequence). The CDR3 DNA is TGTGCCAGCAGACTCGACAGGGGAATCACCGGGGAGCTGTTTTTT. Protein: CASRLDRGITGELFF.

This chain uses TRBV12-5 with TRBJ2-7; tentatively, D is TRBD2 (6 bases). CDR3 size: 12 residues. Germline V gene sequence: CDR1 LGHNT, CDR2 FRNRAP. The V gene lost 1 base and the J gene lost 7 bases, with 8 bases spanning the gap. The CDR3 reads CASGLDRGEQYF. For the CDR3, the DNA is TGTGCTAGTGGTTTGGACCGGGGGGAGCAGTACTTC.

This clone came up once. The J gene is TRBJ2-1, the V gene TRBV2, with a possible D match to TRBD1 (6 bases). Germline values: CDR1 SNHLY, CDR2 FYNNEI. The V and J ends lost 1 base and 7 bases respectively, with 20 bases between them. This CDR3 has 17 residues. The CDR3 here is CASSEEVGGAGANEQFF. The CDR3 coding sequence is TGTGCCAGCAGTGAAGAAGTTGGGGGCGCTGGGGCGAATGAGCAGTTCTTC. Supplemented by reference TRBV2 and TRBJ2-1, the full variable domain reads EPEVTQTPSHQVTQMGQEVILRCVPISNHLYFYWYRQILGQKVEFLVSFYNNEISEKSEIFDDQFSVERPDGSNFTLKIRSTKLEDSAMYFCASSEEVGGAGANEQFFGPGTRLTVL.

V gene TRBV29-1 combines with J gene TRBJ2-6, with no clear D. V was clipped by 6 bases and J by 0 bases, with 6 bases between them. Germline CDR1 reads SQVTM; CDR2 reads ANQGSEA. The CDR3 has 13 residues. The DNA of the CDR3 is TGCAGCGTAGAGCACTCTGGGGCCAACGTCCTGACTTTC. As protein: CSVEHSGANVLTF.

The gene calls are TRBV7-9 and TRBJ1-2; 9 nucleotides agree with TRBD1. V was clipped by 4 bases and J by 4 bases; unmatched bases: 13. The germline gives CDR1 SEHNR, CDR2 FQNEAQ (reference sequence). CDR3 length: 17 residues. CDR3 bases: TGTGCCAGCAGCTACGGGACAGGGTACGGTTCTGGCTATGGCTACACCTTC. Its translation is CASSYGTGYGSGYGYTF.

The V call is TRBV6-4, the J call TRBJ2-1, with 14 bases matching TRBD2. With V trimmed by 6 bases and J by 9 bases, 7 bases remained unmatched. CDR3 length: 15 residues. In germline, CDR1 is MRHNA, CDR2 SNTAGT. The CDR3 DNA reads as TGTGCCAGCAGACCCGGGACTAGCGGGAGCGGTGAGCAGTTCTTC. Residues: CASRPGTSGSGEQFF.

V gene TRBV23-1 combines with J gene TRBJ1-6; D is uncertain. TRBV23-1 is identified as an open reading frame with a role that is uncertain. The CDR3 sequence is 15 residues long. V was shortened by 4 bases and J by 5 bases, with 12 bases between the two germline ends. The CDR3 region has the DNA TGCGCCAGCAGTCGAAGGGTCAAACATAATTCACCCCTCCACTTT. It codes for CASSRRVKHNSPLHF.

A single count supports this clone. This chain joins TRBV5-1 and TRBJ2-4, with D hard to call. Trimming pared 0 bases from V and 0 bases from J, leaving 10 bases between. Germline lookup yields CDR1 SGHRS and CDR2 YFSETQ. The CDR3 spans 16 residues. CDR3 in amino acids: CASSLGRSLAKNIQYF. CDR3 coding DNA: TGCGCCAGCAGCTTGGGGCGAAGTTTAGCCAAAAACATTCAGTACTTC.

The chain combines TRBV5-6 with TRBJ1-1; tentative D call: TRBD1 (6 bases). The CDR3 is made up of 15 amino acids. Germline-derived CDR1 and CDR2 are SGHDT and YYEEEE. Trimming cost V 0 bases and J 1 base, with 10 bases left between them. The DNA for the CDR3 is TGTGCCAGCAGCTTGGAGGCCAGGGGGAACACTGAAGCTTTCTTT. This gives the protein CASSLEARGNTEAFF.

The chain is built from TRBV7-3 and TRBJ1-2, with D tentatively TRBD1 (5 bases). V gave up 5 bases and J gave up 8 bases, with 18 bases separating them. The V gene's germline CDR1 is SGHTA and CDR2 FQGTGA. This CDR3 spans 14 amino acids. CDR3 coding DNA: TGTGCCAGCAGCATCCCGAAAGGGGCGGGGGGCTACACCTTC. This gives the protein CASSIPKGAGGYTF.

The chain is built from TRBV30 and TRBJ2-7, with D possibly matching TRBD2 (5 bases). The V end was cut by 6 bases, the J end by 2 bases, with 8 bases between. Looked up from germline, CDR1 is GTSNPN and CDR2 is SVGIG (reference sequence). The CDR3 covers 11 residues. The CDR3 loop is CACGVAYEQYF. CDR3 bases: TGTGCCTGCGGGGTGGCCTACGAGCAGTACTTC.

This chain joins TRBV4-1 and TRBJ1-4, with D perhaps TRBD1 (5 bases). V was clipped by 1 base and J by 6 bases, with 12 bases between them. Germline V gene sequence: CDR1 MGHRA, CDR2 YSYEKL. The CDR3 consists of 15 residues. The CDR3 spells CASSQVWGYDEKLFF. For the CDR3, the DNA is TGCGCCAGCAGCCAAGTATGGGGCTATGATGAAAAACTGTTTTTT.

The V and J genes are TRBV5-1 and TRBJ2-5; D gene ambiguous. The CDR3 is 13 amino acids. Trimming took off 4 bases at V and 0 bases at J, with 7 bases between the two ends. The germline CDR1 and CDR2 sequences are SGHRS and YFSETQ. The CDR3 coding sequence is TGCGCCAGCAGCGAAACCTACCAAGAGACCCAGTACTTC. Translation: CASSETYQETQYF.

The table lists this clone with a few counts. This chain connects TRBV7-8 to TRBJ1-1; D might be TRBD1 (5 bases). The CDR3 has 16 amino acids. Trimming took 1 base from V and 2 from J, leaving 14 bases between them. Germline V CDR1 and CDR2: SGHVS, FQNEAQ. CDR3 in DNA: TGTGCCAGCAGCTTAGGCCGGGGCCAACTCAACACTGAAGCTTTCTTT. Its translation is CASSLGRGQLNTEAFF.